Listed below are T cell receptor beta chains from one sample, sequenced in a study of blood T cell repertoires in COVID-19. Profiled with immunoSEQ multiplex PCR; TCRdb holds only in-frame clones, not every one. The sample lists approximately 210,000 clones, around 83% occurring once. Sequencing used peripheral blood. The receptors here all came from a man in his fifties with active or convalescent COVID-19. CDR3s include the opening cysteine and the closing phenylalanine or tryptophan. The D gene is left open where the match is weak. Clone sizes are given selectively: once, few, many, or a class where the clone is expanded.

size,J,V,D,CDR3,DNA
.,TRBJ1-1,TRBV9,.,CASSADPQRAEAFF,TGTGCCAGCAGCGCGGATCCCCAGCGCGCTGAAGCTTTCTTT
.,TRBJ2-5,TRBV2,.,CASSERRGGEETQYF,TGTGCCAGCAGTGAACGGAGAGGAGGAGAAGAGACCCAGTACTTC
.,TRBJ2-2,TRBV4-3,.,CASSPTRDTGELFF,TGCGCCAGCAGCCCGACCAGGGACACCGGGGAGCTGTTTTTT
.,TRBJ2-3,TRBV30,TRBD2,CAWSVTLAADTQYF,TGTGCCTGGAGTGTAACACTAGCGGCAGATACGCAGTATTTT
.,TRBJ2-1,TRBV7-3,TRBD1,CASSFPGQGAYNEQFF,TGTGCCAGCAGCTTTCCGGGACAGGGTGCCTACAATGAGCAGTTCTTC
.,TRBJ1-2,TRBV25-1,.,CASSELGAPENYGYTF,TGTGCCAGCAGTGAATTGGGGGCCCCTGAAAACTATGGCTACACCTTC
.,TRBJ1-2,TRBV7-2,TRBD1,CASSPRQGDGYTF,TGTGCCAGCAGCCCCCGACAGGGGGATGGCTACACCTTC
.,TRBJ2-3,TRBV11-3,TRBD2,CASSLAWGLGPDTQYF,TGTGCCAGCAGCTTAGCATGGGGACTAGGCCCAGATACGCAGTATTTT
.,TRBJ2-3,TRBV3-1/TRBV3-2,TRBD1,CASSQTGGDTQYF,TGTGCCAGCAGCCAAACAGGGGGAGATACGCAGTATTTT
.,TRBJ2-7,TRBV11-1,TRBD2,CASSFPSEREDYEQYF,TGTGCCAGCAGCTTCCCTTCGGAGCGGGAGGACTACGAGCAGTACTTC
.,TRBJ2-1,TRBV27,TRBD1,CASSKTGGYYNEQFF,TGTGCCAGCAGTAAGACAGGGGGATACTACAATGAGCAGTTCTTC
.,TRBJ2-4,TRBV2,TRBD2,CASSARTSPGDIQYF,TGTGCCAGCAGTGCCCGGACTAGTCCAGGAGACATTCAGTACTTC
.,TRBJ2-7,TRBV30,TRBD1,CAWSLQGAIYEQYF,TGTGCCTGGAGTTTACAGGGGGCGATCTACGAGCAGTACTTC
.,TRBJ2-3,TRBV5-6,.,CASSLGGISTDTQYF,TGTGCCAGCAGCCTTGGAGGGATTAGCACAGATACGCAGTATTTT
.,TRBJ1-2,TRBV2,TRBD1,CASSLGQAALDYGYTF,TGTGCCAGCAGCCTAGGACAGGCGGCTTTGGATTATGGCTACACCTTC
.,TRBJ2-2,TRBV5-8,TRBD1,CASRLTGGGGELFF,TGTGCCAGCAGGTTGACAGGGGGCGGCGGGGAGCTGTTTTTT
.,TRBJ1-4,TRBV19,.,CASSRSTNEKLFF,TGTGCCAGTAGTCGTTCAACTAATGAAAAACTGTTTTTT
few,TRBJ1-5,TRBV5-1,.,CASSLGAENQPQHF,TGCGCCAGCAGCTTGGGGGCAGAGAATCAGCCCCAGCATTTT
.,TRBJ1-4,TRBV5-1,TRBD1,CASSADRGANEKLFF,TGCGCCAGCAGCGCGGACAGGGGTGCTAATGAAAAACTGTTTTTT
.,TRBJ1-6,TRBV28,TRBD1,CASTRTGSGSPLHF,TGTGCCAGCACCAGGACAGGGAGCGGCTCACCCCTCCACTTT
.,TRBJ2-7,TRBV9,.,CASSPVSRVTEQYF,TGTGCCAGCAGCCCTGTAAGCAGGGTGACCGAGCAGTACTTC
once,TRBJ1-2,TRBV6-5,.,CASRIPGAEGYTF,TGTGCCAGCAGGATTCCAGGGGCGGAGGGCTACACCTTC
.,TRBJ1-3,TRBV3-1/TRBV3-2,.,CASSLRLGVGGNTIYF,TGTGCCAGCAGCCTGAGGTTAGGGGTCGGCGGAAACACCATATATTTT
.,TRBJ1-1,TRBV21-1,.,CASCPRYRTVNTEAFF,TGTGCCAGCTGCCCAAGGTACAGGACAGTCAACACTGAAGCTTTCTTT
.,TRBJ1-2,TRBV28,TRBD1,CASGGQVDGYTF,TGTGCCAGTGGAGGACAGGTGGATGGCTACACCTTC
.,TRBJ2-1,TRBV4-2,TRBD2,CASSQTSGRSYNEQFF,TGTGCCAGCAGCCAGACTAGCGGGAGATCCTACAATGAGCAGTTCTTC
few,TRBJ1-5,TRBV28,TRBD1,CASRRARQGRDQPQHF,TGTGCCAGCAGGCGCGCCCGACAGGGCCGGGATCAGCCCCAGCATTTT